This T cell receptor (beta chain) was documented in a study of T cell repertoires in cytomegalovirus infection (dated by TCRdb to 2018 to 2020). Describing the broader study: Peptide stimulations targeted recently identified HLA-C-restricted CMV epitopes, whose presentation resists viral immunomodulation, together with well-studied HLA-B-restricted epitopes. The HLA type of each donor mattered for the analysis, because public TCR beta signatures pointed to carriage of CMV infection along with the matching HLA type. Here is what the overall study found, with its caveats: The ex vivo response was dominated by HLA-C-restricted CMV-specific TCR beta clonotypes, which also provided the single most frequent clonotype in two of eight donors. Cumulative frequency of public TCR beta family members discriminated carriers of CMV infection plus the relevant HLA type in this cohort and an independent 352-donor cohort.

Concerning this clonotype itself: The antigen it binds to is not known. Per-nucleotide qualities are absent, and no much larger clonotype sits a single base away.

The reads were generated on an Illumina HiSeq 1500. TCRdb reanalyzed the raw reads on its own, using fastp at Q25 for trimming and MiXCR for clone calling, and kept in-frame beta chains. Rows are combined by CDR3 protein, so each entry shows the most common genes and DNA. The sample contains about 830,000 distinct CDR3 sequences, 30% to 35% of them found a single time. Jointly, the top ten make up around 12% of the sample. The sample's treatment or condition label is to be understood as: in vitro stimulation with specific CMV peptide epitopes to enrich CMV-specific T cells. Counted from cysteine to phenylalanine, this CDR3 has 14 amino acids. Only CDR3 DNA remains: 42 bases, in frame from the first base. The germline V gene (reference sequence) sets CDR1 to MNHNY and CDR2 to SVGAGI. The germline ends are 7 bases apart after V is trimmed by 1 base and J by 0 bases.

The TCR originated in a human donor in good health (CMV status not recorded). Some clones in this sample may be carry-over from other donors' samples. The specimen comprised cultured CD8+ T cells from PBMCs, sampled from culture after CMV antigen stimulation. Rearrangement joined TRBV6-6 to TRBJ2-7; confidence is insufficient to name the D gene. The bases read TGTGCCAGCAGTTACTATAGGGACTCCTACGAGCAGTACTTC. This gives the protein CASSYYRDSYEQYF.